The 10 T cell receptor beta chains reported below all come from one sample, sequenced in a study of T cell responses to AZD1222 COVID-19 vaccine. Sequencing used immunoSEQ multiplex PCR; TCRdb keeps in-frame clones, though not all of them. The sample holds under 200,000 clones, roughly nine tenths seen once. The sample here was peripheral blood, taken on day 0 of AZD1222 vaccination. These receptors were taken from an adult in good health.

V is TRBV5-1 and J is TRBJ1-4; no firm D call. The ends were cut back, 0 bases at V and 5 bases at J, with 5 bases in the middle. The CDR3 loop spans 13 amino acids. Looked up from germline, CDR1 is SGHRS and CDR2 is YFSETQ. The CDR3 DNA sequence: TGCGCCAGCAGCTTGGGAAACAATGAAAAACTGTTTTTT. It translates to CASSLGNNEKLFF.

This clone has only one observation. This CDR3 is CASSPGLAEKETQYF. The CDR3 nucleotides read TGTGCCAGCTCACCAGGACTAGCGGAGAAAGAGACCCAGTACTTC. V gene TRBV18 combines with J gene TRBJ2-5; 10 bases are shared with TRBD2. This CDR3 contains 15 residues. The V gene end was trimmed by 2 bases and the J gene end by 3 bases; junction bases not matched to a gene: 3. Looked up from germline, CDR1 is KGHSH and CDR2 is LQKENI.

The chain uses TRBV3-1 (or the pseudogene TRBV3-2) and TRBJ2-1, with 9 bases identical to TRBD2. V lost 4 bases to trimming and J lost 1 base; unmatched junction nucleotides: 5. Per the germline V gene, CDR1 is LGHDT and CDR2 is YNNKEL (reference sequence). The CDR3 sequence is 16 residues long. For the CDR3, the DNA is TGTGCCAGCAGCCCCCAGCGGGGGGAATCCTACAATGAGCAGTTCTTC. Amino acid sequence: CASSPQRGESYNEQFF.

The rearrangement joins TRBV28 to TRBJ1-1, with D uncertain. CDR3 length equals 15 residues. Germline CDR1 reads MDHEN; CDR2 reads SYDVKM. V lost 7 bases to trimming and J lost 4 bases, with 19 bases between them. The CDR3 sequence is CASNLDGGSGTEAFF. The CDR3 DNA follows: TGTGCCAGCAACCTTGATGGAGGGTCGGGCACTGAAGCTTTCTTT.

CDR3 sequence: CASSSGGNEQFF. Written as DNA, the CDR3 is TGTGCCAGCAGTTCCGGGGGCAATGAGCAGTTCTTC. The chain links TRBV6-5 to TRBJ2-1; D is possibly TRBD2 (6 bases). Germline-derived CDR1 and CDR2 are MNHEY and SVGAGI. The V gene lost 4 bases and the J gene lost 6 bases, with 7 bases spanning the gap. This CDR3 contains 12 residues.

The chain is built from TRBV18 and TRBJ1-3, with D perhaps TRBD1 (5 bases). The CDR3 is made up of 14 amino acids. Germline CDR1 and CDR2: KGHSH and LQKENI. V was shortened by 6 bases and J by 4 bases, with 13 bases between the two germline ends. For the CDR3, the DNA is TGTGCCAGCTCGGACCGGGACGGCGGAAACACCATATATTTT. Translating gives CASSDRDGGNTIYF.

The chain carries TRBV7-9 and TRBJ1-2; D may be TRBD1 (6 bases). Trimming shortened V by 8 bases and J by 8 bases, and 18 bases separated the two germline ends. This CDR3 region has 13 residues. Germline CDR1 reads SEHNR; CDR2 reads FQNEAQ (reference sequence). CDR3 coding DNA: TGTGCCAGCTCCCTCGAAATCCAGGGGGGCTACACCTTC. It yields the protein CASSLEIQGGYTF.

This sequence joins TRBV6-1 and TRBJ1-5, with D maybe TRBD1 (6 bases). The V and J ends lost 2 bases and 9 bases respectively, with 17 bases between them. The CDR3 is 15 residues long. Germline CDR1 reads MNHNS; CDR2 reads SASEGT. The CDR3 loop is CASSETWEGGRPQHF. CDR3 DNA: TGTGCCAGCAGTGAAACTTGGGAGGGGGGAAGGCCCCAGCATTTT.

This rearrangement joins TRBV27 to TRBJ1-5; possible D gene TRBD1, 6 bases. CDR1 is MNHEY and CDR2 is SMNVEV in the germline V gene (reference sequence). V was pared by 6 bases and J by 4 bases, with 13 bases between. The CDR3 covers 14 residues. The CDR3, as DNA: TGTGCCAGCAGCACCCGAACAGGGAATCAGCCCCAGCATTTT. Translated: CASSTRTGNQPQHF.

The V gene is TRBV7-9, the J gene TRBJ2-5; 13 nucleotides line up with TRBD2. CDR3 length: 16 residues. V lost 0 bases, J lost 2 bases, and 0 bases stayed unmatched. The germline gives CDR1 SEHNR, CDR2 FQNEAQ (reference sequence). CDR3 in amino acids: CASSLATSGGQETQYF. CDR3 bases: TGTGCCAGCAGCTTAGCGACTAGCGGGGGGCAAGAGACCCAGTACTTC. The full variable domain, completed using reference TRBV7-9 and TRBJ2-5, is DTGVSQNPRHKITKRGQNVTFRCDPISEHNRLYWYRQTLGQGPEFLTYFQNEAQLEKSRLLSDRFSAERPKGSFSTLEIQRTEQGDSAMYLCASSLATSGGQETQYFGPGTRLLVL.